A selection of T cell receptor beta chains follows, all from one sample in a study of shared clonotypes between healthy human individuals. The assay was immunoSEQ multiplex PCR, and TCRdb's table has in-frame clones only and misses some. The sample includes 950,000 to 1,100,000 clones, under 80% of them seen just once. The material sequenced was memory CD4+ T cells sorted from blood. Every receptor here comes from a man younger than 35 in good health. Both conserved end residues are part of each CDR3. The D gene is left open where the match is weak. A clone size is listed for some rows: how often the clone was seen (once, few, many), or a class if it is expanded.

v_gene	j_gene	abundance	d_gene	CDR3nt	CDR3aa
TRBV5-1	TRBJ2-3	NA	NA	TGCGCCAGCAGGCCTACTACTAGCACAGATACGCAGTATTTT	CASRPTTSTDTQYF
TRBV2	TRBJ1-2	few	NA	TGTGCCAGCAGGGTGCAGACCCAGACCCTTTCCTTC	CASRVQTQTLSF
TRBV7-9	TRBJ2-5	once	TRBD1	TGTGCCAGCAGCCCGCAGACAGGGGGTCAAGAGACCCAGTACTTC	CASSPQTGGQETQYF
TRBV7-2	TRBJ2-2	NA	NA	TGTGCCAGCAGCTTCTCTATAGCAGGGAGCTGGATTTTT	CASSFSIAGSWIF
TRBV13	TRBJ2-6	NA	NA	TGTGCCAGCAGCTCGTCAGCTGGGGCCAACGTCCTGACTTTC	CASSSSAGANVLTF
TRBV5-6	TRBJ2-3	NA	TRBD1	TGTGCCAGCAGCTCGACAGGGGGCGAGGATACGCAGTATTTT	CASSSTGGEDTQYF
TRBV7-9	TRBJ2-7	NA	TRBD2	TGTGCCAGCAGGGCTAGCGGCTACGAGCAGTACTTC	CASRASGYEQYF
TRBV7-7	TRBJ1-2	NA	TRBD1	TGTGCTAGCAGCTTACCGGCATACGGGGCCAGGGGGCCTCGATCCTTC	CASSLPAYGARGPRSF
TRBV28	TRBJ2-3	NA	TRBD1	TGTGCCAGCAGTTTTTCGAAACCGGGACAGGGCCTAGATACGCAGTATTTT	CASSFSKPGQGLDTQYF
TRBV10-3	TRBJ2-3	NA	NA	TGTGCCATCAGTGAGTCGAGGGAAGGGACGCAGTATTTT	CAISESREGTQYF
TRBV5-1	TRBJ1-2	NA	NA	TGCGCCAGCACACCGTATCCGAGGACCCAAGATTATGGCTACACCTTC	CASTPYPRTQDYGYTF
TRBV5-6	TRBJ2-3	NA	NA	TGTGCCAGCAGCTTCATGGCGGTCACAGATACGCAGTATTTT	CASSFMAVTDTQYF
TRBV4-1	TRBJ1-6	NA	NA	TGCGCCAGCAGCCAAGCCGTTGGGGGGCCTAATAATTCACCCCTCCACTTT	CASSQAVGGPNNSPLHF
TRBV9	TRBJ2-5	NA	NA	TGTGCCAGCAGCGTAAGAGGACTAGAGACCCAGTACTTC	CASSVRGLETQYF
TRBV5-4	TRBJ1-6	NA	TRBD1	TGTGCCAGCAGCTCCGGGACAGGGGCCTCTTATTCACCCCTCCACTTT	CASSSGTGASYSPLHF
TRBV11-2	TRBJ2-7	NA	NA	TGTGCCAGCAGCCCGAACCCCTACGAGCAGTACTTC	CASSPNPYEQYF